One and the same sample provided the 5 T cell receptor beta chains below, sequenced in a study of blood T cell repertoires in COVID-19. Measured with immunoSEQ multiplex PCR; TCRdb has only the in-frame clones, and not every one. The sample gives about 200,000 clones, around 80% of which show up once; around 2.8% is in the top ten. The specimen sequenced was peripheral blood. Receptors were obtained from a woman aged 80 or over with active or convalescent COVID-19.

The V call is TRBV18, the J call TRBJ1-1; a possible D gene is TRBD1 (5 bases). Germline V CDR1 and CDR2: KGHSH, LQKENI. This CDR3 is built from 17 residues. V dropped 0 bases and J dropped 1 base, with 15 bases sitting between them. CDR3 in amino acids: CASSPPFLRQGNTEAFF. The CDR3 coding sequence is TGTGCCAGCTCACCACCCTTCCTACGCCAGGGGAACACTGAAGCTTTCTTT.

The rearrangement joins TRBV5-1 to TRBJ2-5; D ambiguous. CDR3 length: 14 amino acids. CDR1 and CDR2 from the germline V gene are SGHRS and YFSETQ. Trimming shortened V by 5 bases and J by 1 base, and 12 bases separated the two germline ends. The CDR3 nucleotides read TGCGCCAGCAGGACAATCCCCTCCCAAGAGACCCAGTACTTC. This translates into CASRTIPSQETQYF.

The chain employs TRBV5-5 and TRBJ2-3; 9 bases match TRBD1. Germline CDR1 SGHKS, CDR2 YYEKEE (reference sequence). J lost 6 bases, V lost 0 bases, and 5 bases had no gene match. This CDR3 comprises 15 residues. For the CDR3, the DNA is TGTGCCAGCAGCTTGGAGGGGACAGGGTTCGATACGCAGTATTTT. Translation: CASSLEGTGFDTQYF.

The CDR3 is CASSQPGTGGNYGYTF. CDR3 in DNA: TGTGCCAGCAGCCAACCTGGGACAGGGGGGAACTATGGCTACACCTTC. J is TRBJ1-2 and V is TRBV3-1 (or the pseudogene TRBV3-2), with 11 bases lining up with TRBD1. The CDR3 length is 16 residues. CDR1 and CDR2 from the germline V gene are LGHDT and YNNKEL (reference sequence). The V and J ends lost 2 bases and 2 bases, in that order; junction bases with no gene match: 4.

J is TRBJ1-4 and V is TRBV28; TRBD1 agrees at 7 bases. Losses at the gene ends were 3 bases for V and 8 bases for J; bases not matched to a gene: 9. CDR1 and CDR2 (germline): MDHEN, SYDVKM. This CDR3 is 15 amino acids long. The CDR3 reads CASSFPQGFDEKLFF. CDR3 nucleotides: TGTGCCAGCAGTTTCCCACAGGGGTTTGACGAAAAACTGTTTTTT.